This T cell receptor beta chain stems from a study of T cell repertoires in cytomegalovirus infection. V gave up 3 bases and J gave up 0 bases, with 15 bases separating them. The germline CDR1 and CDR2 sequences are LGHNA and YSLEER. The CDR3 runs to 17 residues. The table lists this clonotype with a few counts. Antigen: not known. TCRdb re-analysed the reads in MiXCR, keeping a single row per CDR3 protein. Of approximately 310,000 distinct CDR3 sequences in the sample, 25% are singletons; the top ten hold roughly 14%. This receptor was obtained from a human donor in good health (CMV status not recorded). Some clones in this sample may be carry-over from other donors' samples. The J gene is TRBJ2-1, the V gene TRBV4-3; D is perhaps TRBD1 or TRBD2 (6 bases each). Specimen: cultured PBMCs, collected from culture after CMV antigen stimulation. The chain's CDR3 is CASSQRGEVVSYNEQFF. The DNA for the CDR3 is TGCGCCAGCAGCCAGAGGGGGGAGGTAGTCTCCTACAATGAGCAGTTCTTC.